Detailed here is one TCR beta chain. Antigen unknown. Previously described methods and listed TCR primers were employed for the bulk TCR libraries. Each CDR3 protein gets one entry after TCRdb re-called the PCR reads with MiXCR. The sample has a few hundred thousand distinct CDR3 sequences; about a fifth are singletons. The data derive from a study of molecular identifiers for immune sequencing clone quantification. Findings and caveats of the study: Barcode-sharing identical TCR molecules could underestimate highly expanded clone sizes.

V shed 1 base and J shed 3 bases, with 15 bases lying between them. CDR3 length: 16 residues. Germline V lookup: CDR1 SNHLY, CDR2 FYNNEI. The V and J genes are TRBV2 and TRBJ2-5; D may correspond to TRBD1 or TRBD2 (5 bases each). Sequenced sample: naive CD8+ T cells from blood, with Jurkat cell RNA spiked in. Subset denoted: FACS-sorted CD8+CD4-CCR7+CD45RA+ naive T cells. This receptor was identified in a human donor in good health. Some libraries in this study had Jurkat cell RNA spiked in. For the CDR3, the DNA is TGTGCCAGCAGTGAAGATTACGCTAGCAGGGAAGAGACCCAGTACTTC. Its translation is CASSEDYASREETQYF.